Each of the 5 T cell receptor beta chains below was sequenced from the same sample in a study of T cells in Graves' hyperthyroidism and ophthalmopathy. RNA transcripts were the template for amplifying TCR beta CDR3 regions. An initial round of RT-PCR targeting the TCR CDR3 relied on the HTBI primer set. MiXCR, applied by TCRdb to the multiplex PCR reads, yields one record per CDR3 protein. The repertoire holds hundreds of thousands of distinct CDR3 sequences, more than 30% seen once, with around 9.3% in the top ten. The specimen sequenced was blood. The receptors here all came from a man aged 18 to 30 with Graves' hyperthyroidism.

As regards this clonotype: A much larger clone differs by one base, so this may be a read error. The chain joins TRBV7-2 to TRBJ1-1; D is ambiguous. CDR1 and CDR2 from the germline V gene are SGHTA and FQGNSA. The CDR3 length is 12 residues. This chain's CDR3 is CAGSSAGTEAFF. CDR3 sequence (DNA): TGTGCCGGCAGCTCGGCAGGCACTGAAGCTTTCTTT.

The J gene is TRBJ2-7, the V gene TRBV4-1; 9 bases line up with TRBD1. Germline V gene lookup returns CDR1 MGHRA and CDR2 YSYEKL. The CDR3 extends over 13 amino acids. Trimming took 5 bases from V and 6 from J; bases not matched to a gene: 5. The CDR3 nucleotides read TGCGCCAGCAGCGGACAGGGGCTCAGCGAGCAGTACTTC. This codes for CASSGQGLSEQYF.

This clonotype was counted at least ten times. The J gene is TRBJ1-3, the V gene TRBV10-3, with D hard to call. CDR3 length equals 12 residues. Germline V CDR1 and CDR2: ENHRY, SYGVKD. Trimming pared 6 bases from V and 3 bases from J, leaving 6 bases between. The CDR3 loop is CAISPDGNTIYF. In DNA, the CDR3 is TGTGCCATCAGCCCGGATGGAAACACCATATATTTT.

Of note for this clonotype: Because the CDR3 is missing its conserved closing phenylalanine or tryptophan, this is likely a read error. The DNA is omitted, as the CDR3 cannot be located on it reliably, and the CDR3 follows TCRdb's listing. The J gene is TRBJ1-3, the V gene TRBV7-6. Germline V gene sequence: CDR1 SGHVS, CDR2 FNYEAQ. Both ends counted, the CDR3 spans 8 residues. CDR3 protein: CASSLAQT.

This clonotype was counted between two and nine times. The chain carries TRBV14 and TRBJ2-2; D is possibly TRBD1 (5 bases). The CDR3 is made up of 18 amino acids. The V gene lost 0 bases and the J gene lost 2 bases, with 16 bases spanning the gap. Germline V gives CDR1 SGHDN, CDR2 FVKESK. The CDR3 protein is CASSQDLMAGHNTGELFF. CDR3 DNA sequence: TGTGCCAGCAGCCAAGATCTAATGGCAGGGCATAACACCGGGGAGCTGTTTTTT.